A single T cell receptor beta chain is shown here with its context. The CDR3 spans 13 residues. Trimming took 4 bases from V and 6 from J; bases not matched to a gene: 6. CDR1 SGHRS and CDR2 YFSETQ come from the germline V gene. The sample originates from a study of cytomegalovirus exposure and HLA in healthy donors. In the PCR, 60 Vbeta and 13 Jbeta primers were used. Method: immunoSEQ multiplex PCR; TCRdb's copy keeps in-frame clones and lacks some. The table lists some 66,000 clones, approximately 71% of them singletons. The TCR sequence derives from a man between 60 and 75 years old in good health and CMV-seropositive. The rearrangement joins TRBV5-1 to TRBJ1-2; TRBD1 aligns across 7 bases. Sequencing was done on a sample of PBMCs. Here the CDR3 reads CASSLGGADGYTF. Written as DNA, the CDR3 is TGCGCCAGCAGCCTAGGGGGCGCGGATGGCTACACCTTC.